This T cell receptor (beta chain) was obtained from a study of response to subunit inactivated influenza vaccine. General study findings and limits: T cells newly recruited by each seasonal influenza vaccination are few, the authors suggested.

TCRdb re-called the RT-PCR reads with MiXCR, one entry per CDR3 protein. The sample lists some 850,000 distinct CDR3 sequences, about a fifth occurring once. This clonotype was counted ten times or more. The antigen is undetermined. Germline V lookup: CDR1 DFQATT, CDR2 SNEGSKA (reference sequence). The V end lost 3 bases, the J end lost 6 bases, and 14 bases lay between the germline ends. The CDR3 has 13 amino acids. The chain has TRBV20-1 and TRBJ1-1, with D perhaps TRBD1 (5 bases). The clonotype comes from a man aged 45-65 years who received an inactivated influenza vaccine. The sample here was PBMCs from blood, taken 5 to 6 days after vaccination. The CDR3 here is CSASLGELAEAFF. CDR3 nucleotides: TGCAGTGCTAGTTTGGGGGAATTGGCTGAAGCTTTCTTT.